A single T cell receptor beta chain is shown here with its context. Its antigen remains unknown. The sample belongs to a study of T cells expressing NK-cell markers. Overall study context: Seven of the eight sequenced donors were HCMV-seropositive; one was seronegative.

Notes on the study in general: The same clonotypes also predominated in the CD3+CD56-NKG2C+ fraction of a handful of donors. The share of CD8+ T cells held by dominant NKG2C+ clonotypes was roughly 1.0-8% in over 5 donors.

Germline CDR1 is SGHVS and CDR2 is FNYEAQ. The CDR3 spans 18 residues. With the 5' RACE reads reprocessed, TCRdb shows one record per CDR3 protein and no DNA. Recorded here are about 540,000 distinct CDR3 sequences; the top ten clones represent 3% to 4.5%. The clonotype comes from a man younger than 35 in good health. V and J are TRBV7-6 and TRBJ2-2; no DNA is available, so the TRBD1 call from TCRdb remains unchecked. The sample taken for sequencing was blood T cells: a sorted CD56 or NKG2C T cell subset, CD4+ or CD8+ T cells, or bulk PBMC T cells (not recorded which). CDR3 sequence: CASSPVTGRSRHTGELFF.